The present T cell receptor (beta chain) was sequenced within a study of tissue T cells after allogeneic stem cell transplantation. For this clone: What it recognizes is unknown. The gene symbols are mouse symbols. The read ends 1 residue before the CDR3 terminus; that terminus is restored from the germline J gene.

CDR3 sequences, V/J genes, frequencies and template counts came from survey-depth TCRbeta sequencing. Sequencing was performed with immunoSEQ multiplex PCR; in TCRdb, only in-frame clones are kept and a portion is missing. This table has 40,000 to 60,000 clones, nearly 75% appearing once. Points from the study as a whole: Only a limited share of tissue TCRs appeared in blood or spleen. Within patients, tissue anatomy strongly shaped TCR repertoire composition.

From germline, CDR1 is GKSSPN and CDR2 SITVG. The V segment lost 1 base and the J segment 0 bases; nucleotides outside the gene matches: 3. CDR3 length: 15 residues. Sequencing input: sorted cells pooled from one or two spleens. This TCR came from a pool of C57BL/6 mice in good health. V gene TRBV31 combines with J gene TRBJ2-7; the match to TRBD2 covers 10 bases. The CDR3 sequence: CAWSPLGGSSYEQYF. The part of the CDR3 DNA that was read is TGTGCCTGGAGTCCACTGGGGGGGAGCTCCTATGAACAGTAC.